These 14 T cell receptor beta chains were all obtained from the same sample, sequenced in a study of monozygotic twins with inflammatory bowel disease. After re-calling the 5' RACE reads, TCRdb lists one entry per CDR3 protein, DNA absent. In all, the sample yields about 170,000 distinct CDR3 sequences. The sample comprised blood. These receptors were obtained from a human donor with ulcerative colitis or Crohn's disease, or a healthy co-twin of an affected twin (not recorded which).

V usage is TRBV11-1 and J usage is TRBJ1-2; as DNA is missing, the TRBD1 call by TCRdb cannot be tested. The germline CDR1 and CDR2 sequences are SGHAT and FQDESV (reference sequence). This CDR3 comprises 18 residues. CDR3: CASSLVAGTLKGNYGYTF.

This chain uses TRBV6-1 with TRBJ1-5; TCRdb gives TRBD1 as the D gene, but with no DNA this cannot be confirmed. Germline V gene data show CDR1 as MNHNS and CDR2 as SASEGT. The CDR3 is made up of 14 amino acids. Here the CDR3 reads CASNTWGGRQPQHF.

The chain has TRBV5-1 and TRBJ1-2; without DNA, the TCRdb call of TRBD1 cannot be checked. The germline V gene has CDR1 SGHRS and CDR2 YFSETQ. The CDR3 consists of 14 residues. CDR3 in amino acids: CASSLVGGSGGYTF.

The V and J genes are TRBV24-1 and TRBJ2-1; with no DNA, the TCRdb D assignment of TRBD2 cannot be verified. The length of the CDR3 is 19 residues. Germline-derived CDR1 and CDR2 are KGHDR and SFDVKD. CDR3 protein: CATSDPSTSSPIGTNEQFF.

This rearrangement joins TRBV27 to TRBJ1-5. Germline CDR1 is MNHEY and CDR2 is SMNVEV (reference sequence). This CDR3 comprises 13 residues. CDR3 loop: CASSLSGGQPQHF.

This rearrangement joins TRBV29-1 to TRBJ2-3; the D gene TCRdb calls, TRBD1, cannot be checked with no DNA. Germline V lookup: CDR1 SQVTM, CDR2 ANQGSEA. This CDR3 comprises 13 residues. The CDR3 here is CSVQGGSTDTQYF.

The genes are TRBV24-1 and TRBJ2-1. This CDR3 is 15 amino acids long. Germline CDR1 reads KGHDR; CDR2 reads SFDVKD. CDR3 protein: CATSNSGGSYNEQFF.

The chain uses TRBV20-1 and TRBJ2-1; no DNA is available, so the TRBD2 call from TCRdb remains unchecked. Germline loops: CDR1 DFQATT, CDR2 SNEGSKA (reference sequence). This CDR3 is built from 16 residues. The CDR3 reads CSAIPILAGGLNEQFF.

V is TRBV28 and J is TRBJ2-7; TCRdb calls TRBD2, which cannot be checked without DNA. Germline loops: CDR1 MDHEN, CDR2 SYDVKM. The CDR3 spans 15 residues. CDR3 sequence reads: CASISPAGEGGEQYF.

The chain recombines TRBV14 with TRBJ1-1. Germline V gene data show CDR1 as SGHDN and CDR2 as FVKESK. The CDR3 consists of 14 residues. The CDR3 here is CASSPNWGNTEAFF.

The rearrangement joins TRBV19 to TRBJ2-2; with no DNA, the TCRdb D assignment of TRBD1 cannot be verified. The germline V gene encodes CDR1 LNHDA and CDR2 SQIVND (reference sequence). The CDR3 is 17 residues long. CDR3 region: CASSQPTGWANTGELFF.

The chain joins TRBV27 to TRBJ2-1; checking the TCRdb D call of TRBD2 is not possible without DNA. The CDR3 has 16 amino acids. Germline assignment: CDR1 MNHEY and CDR2 SMNVEV (reference sequence). This CDR3 reads CASSFNGLAGDNEQFF.

This rearrangement joins TRBV5-4 to TRBJ2-2. Germline V gene data show CDR1 as SGHNT and CDR2 as YYREEE (reference sequence). CDR3 size: 11 residues. CDR3 in amino acids: CASTFAGELFF.

V and J are TRBV7-9 and TRBJ2-1; TCRdb picks TRBD2, but there is no DNA to check that call. The CDR3 loop spans 15 amino acids. Germline CDR1 is SEHNR and CDR2 is FQNEAQ (reference sequence). The CDR3 protein is CASSPGLAVSNEQFF. Complete variable domain (other parts from reference TRBV7-9 and TRBJ2-1): DTGVSQNPRHKITKRGQNVTFRCDPISEHNRLYWYRQTLGQGPEFLTYFQNEAQLEKSRLLSDRFSAERPKGSFSTLEIQRTEQGDSAMYLCASSPGLAVSNEQFFGPGTRLTVL.